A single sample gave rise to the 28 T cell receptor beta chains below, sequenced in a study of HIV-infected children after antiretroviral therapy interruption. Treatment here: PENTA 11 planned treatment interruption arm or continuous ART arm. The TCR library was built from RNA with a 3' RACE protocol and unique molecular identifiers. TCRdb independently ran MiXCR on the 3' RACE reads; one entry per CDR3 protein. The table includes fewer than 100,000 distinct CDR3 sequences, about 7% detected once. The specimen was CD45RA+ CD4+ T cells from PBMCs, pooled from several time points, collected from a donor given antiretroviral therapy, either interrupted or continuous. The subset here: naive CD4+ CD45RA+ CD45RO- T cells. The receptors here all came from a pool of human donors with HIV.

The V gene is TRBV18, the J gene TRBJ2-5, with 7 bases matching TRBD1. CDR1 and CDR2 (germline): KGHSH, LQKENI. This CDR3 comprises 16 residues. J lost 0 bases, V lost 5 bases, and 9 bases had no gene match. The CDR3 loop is CASSSMDRRNQETQYF. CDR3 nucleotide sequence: TGTGCCAGCTCATCAATGGACAGGAGAAACCAAGAGACCCAGTACTTC.

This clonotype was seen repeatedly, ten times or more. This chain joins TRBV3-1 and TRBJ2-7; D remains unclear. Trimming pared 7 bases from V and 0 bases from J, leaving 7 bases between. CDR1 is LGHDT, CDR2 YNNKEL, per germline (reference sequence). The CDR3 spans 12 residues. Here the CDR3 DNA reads TGTGCCAGCATGGGTAGCTCCTACGAGCAGTACTTC. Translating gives CASMGSSYEQYF.

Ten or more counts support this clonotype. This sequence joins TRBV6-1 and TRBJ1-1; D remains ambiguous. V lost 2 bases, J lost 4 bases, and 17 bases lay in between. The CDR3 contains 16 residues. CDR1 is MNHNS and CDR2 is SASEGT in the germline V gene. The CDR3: CASSEYLLGVGTEAFF. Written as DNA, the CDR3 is TGTGCCAGCAGTGAATATTTATTAGGCGTTGGCACTGAAGCTTTCTTT.

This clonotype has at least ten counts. CDR3 residues: CAWSGGLLGVAFF. The CDR3 bases are TGTGCCTGGAGCGGGGGCCTTCTAGGAGTAGCTTTCTTT. The chain couples TRBV30 to TRBJ1-1; a weak D match, TRBD1 (6 bases). Germline CDR1 GTSNPN, CDR2 SVGIG (reference sequence). V lost 3 bases and J 10 bases, leaving 18 bases between the germline ends. CDR3 length: 13 amino acids.

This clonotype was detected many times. CDR3: CASSFRRAVGETQYF. The CDR3 nucleotides read TGCGCCAGCAGCTTTCGACGGGCGGTGGGCGAGACCCAGTACTTC. The V gene is TRBV5-1, the J gene TRBJ2-5; D is ambiguous. The germline V gene has CDR1 SGHRS and CDR2 YFSETQ. This CDR3 comprises 15 residues. Trimming cost V 2 bases and J 5 bases, with 16 bases left between them. Full variable domain (remainder filled in from reference TRBV5-1 and TRBJ2-5): KAGVTQTPRYLIKTRGQQVTLSCSPISGHRSVSWYQQTPGQGLQFLFEYFSETQRNKGNFPGRFSGRQFSNSRSEMNVSTLELGDSALYLCASSFRRAVGETQYFGPGTRLLVL.

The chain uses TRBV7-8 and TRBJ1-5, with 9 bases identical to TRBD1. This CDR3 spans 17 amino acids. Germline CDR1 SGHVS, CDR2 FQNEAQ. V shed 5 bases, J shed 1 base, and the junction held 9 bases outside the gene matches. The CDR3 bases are TGTGCCAGCAGCCTGAAGGGACAGGGAAGGAGCAATCAGCCCCAGCATTTT. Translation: CASSLKGQGRSNQPQHF.

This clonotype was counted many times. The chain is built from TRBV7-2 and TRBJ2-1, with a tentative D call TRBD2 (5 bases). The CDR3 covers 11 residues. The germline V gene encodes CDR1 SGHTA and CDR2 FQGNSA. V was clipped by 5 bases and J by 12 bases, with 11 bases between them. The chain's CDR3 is CASSHGVVQFF. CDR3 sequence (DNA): TGTGCCAGCAGCCACGGGGTGGTGCAGTTCTTC.

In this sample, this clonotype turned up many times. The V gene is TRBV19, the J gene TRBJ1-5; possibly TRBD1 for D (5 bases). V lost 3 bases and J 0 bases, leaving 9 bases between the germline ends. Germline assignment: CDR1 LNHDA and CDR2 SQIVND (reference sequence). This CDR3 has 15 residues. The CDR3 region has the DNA TGTGCCAGTAGTATGGACGGGGGTAGCAATCAGCCCCAGCATTTT. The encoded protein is CASSMDGGSNQPQHF.

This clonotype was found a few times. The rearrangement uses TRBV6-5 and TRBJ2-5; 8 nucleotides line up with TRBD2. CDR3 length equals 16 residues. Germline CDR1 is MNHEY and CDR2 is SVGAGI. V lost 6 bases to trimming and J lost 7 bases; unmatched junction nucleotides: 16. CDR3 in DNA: TGTGCCAGCAGCAATCACCGCCGGGGGGGGGCCAGGACCCAGTACTTC. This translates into CASSNHRRGGARTQYF.

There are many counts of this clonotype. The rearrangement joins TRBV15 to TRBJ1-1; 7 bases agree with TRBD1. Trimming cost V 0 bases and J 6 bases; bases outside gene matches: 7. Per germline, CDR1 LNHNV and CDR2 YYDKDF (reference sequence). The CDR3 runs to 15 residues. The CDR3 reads CATSRDHDQGAEAFF. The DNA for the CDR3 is TGTGCCACCAGCAGAGACCATGACCAGGGGGCTGAAGCTTTCTTT.

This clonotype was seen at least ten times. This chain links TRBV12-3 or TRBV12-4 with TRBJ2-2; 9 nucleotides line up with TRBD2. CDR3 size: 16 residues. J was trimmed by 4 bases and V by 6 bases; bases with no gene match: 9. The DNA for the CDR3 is TGTGCCAGCAGGAGAGGAGCGGGGGGCCGCACCGGGGAGCTGTTTTTT. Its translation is CASRRGAGGRTGELFF.

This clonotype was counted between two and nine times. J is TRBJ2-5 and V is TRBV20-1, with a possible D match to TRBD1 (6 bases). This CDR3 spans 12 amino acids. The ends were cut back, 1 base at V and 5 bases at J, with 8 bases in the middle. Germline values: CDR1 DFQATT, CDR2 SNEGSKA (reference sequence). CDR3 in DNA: TGCAGTGCTAGAGCAGGGGTGGAGACCCAGTACTTC. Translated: CSARAGVETQYF.

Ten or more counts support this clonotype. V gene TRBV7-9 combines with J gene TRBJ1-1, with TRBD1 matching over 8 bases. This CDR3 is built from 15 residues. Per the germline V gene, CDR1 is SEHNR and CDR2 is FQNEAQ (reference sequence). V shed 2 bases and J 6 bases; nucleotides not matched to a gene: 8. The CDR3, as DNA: TGTGCCAGCAGCTTACGAGACAGGGGCAGGGCTGAAGCTTTCTTT. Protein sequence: CASSLRDRGRAEAFF.

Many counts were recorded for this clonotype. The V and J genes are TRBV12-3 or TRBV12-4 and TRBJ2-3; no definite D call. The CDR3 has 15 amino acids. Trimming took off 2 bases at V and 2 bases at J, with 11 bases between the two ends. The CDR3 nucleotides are TGTGCCAGCAGTTTAATGGGTCCACTCACAGATACGCAGTATTTT. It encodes CASSLMGPLTDTQYF.

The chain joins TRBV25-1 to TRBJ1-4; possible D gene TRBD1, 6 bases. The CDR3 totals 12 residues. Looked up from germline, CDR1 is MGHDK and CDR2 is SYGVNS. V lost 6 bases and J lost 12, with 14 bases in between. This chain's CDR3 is CASRKRGGELFF. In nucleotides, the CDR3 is TGTGCCAGCAGGAAGAGGGGGGGGGAACTGTTTTTT. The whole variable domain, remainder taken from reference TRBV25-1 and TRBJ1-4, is EADIYQTPRYLVIGTGKKITLECSQTMGHDKMYWYQQDPGMELHLIHYSYGVNSTEKGDLSSESTVSRIRTEHFPLTLESARPSHTSQYLCASRKRGGELFFGSGTQLSVL.

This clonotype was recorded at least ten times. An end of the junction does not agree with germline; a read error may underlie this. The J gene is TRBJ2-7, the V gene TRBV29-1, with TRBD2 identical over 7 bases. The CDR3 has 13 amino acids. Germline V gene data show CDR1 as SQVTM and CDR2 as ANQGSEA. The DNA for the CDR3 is TGTGGGGGTCGGACACCGGGGAGGGACGAGCAGTACTTC. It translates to CGGRTPGRDEQYF.

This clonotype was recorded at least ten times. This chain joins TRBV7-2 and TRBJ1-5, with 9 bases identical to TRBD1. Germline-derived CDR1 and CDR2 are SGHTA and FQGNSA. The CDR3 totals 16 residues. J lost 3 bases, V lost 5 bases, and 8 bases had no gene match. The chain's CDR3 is CASSPGQGYYNQPQHF. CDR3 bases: TGTGCCAGCAGCCCGGGACAGGGATATTACAATCAGCCCCAGCATTTT.

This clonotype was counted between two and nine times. CDR3 coding DNA: TGCGCCAGCAGCTTGGGGACAGGGGAAGCCGGGGAGCTGTTTTTT. The encoded protein is CASSLGTGEAGELFF. The V gene is TRBV5-1, the J gene TRBJ2-2; 9 bases map to TRBD1. Germline V gene lookup returns CDR1 SGHRS and CDR2 YFSETQ. The CDR3 is 15 residues long. J gave up 6 bases and V 0 bases, and 3 bases lay outside the gene matches.

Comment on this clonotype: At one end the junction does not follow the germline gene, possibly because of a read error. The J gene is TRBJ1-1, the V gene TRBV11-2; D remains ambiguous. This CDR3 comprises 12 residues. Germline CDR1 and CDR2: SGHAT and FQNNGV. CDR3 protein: CASSFQNTEAFF. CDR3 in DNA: TGTGCCAGTAGCTTCCAGAACACTGAAGCTTTCTTT. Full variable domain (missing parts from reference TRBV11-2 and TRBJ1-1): EAGVAQSPRYKIIEKRQSVAFWCNPISGHATLYWYQQILGQGPKLLIQFQNNGVVDDSQLPKDRFSAERLKGVDSTLKIQPAKLEDSAVYLCASSFQNTEAFFGQGTRLTVV.

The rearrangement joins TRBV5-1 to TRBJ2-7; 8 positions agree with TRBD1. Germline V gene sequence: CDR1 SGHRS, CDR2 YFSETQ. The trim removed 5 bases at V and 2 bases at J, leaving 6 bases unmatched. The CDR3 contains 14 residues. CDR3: CASSPQGDAYEQYF. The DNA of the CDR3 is TGCGCCAGCAGTCCACAGGGGGACGCCTACGAGCAGTACTTC.

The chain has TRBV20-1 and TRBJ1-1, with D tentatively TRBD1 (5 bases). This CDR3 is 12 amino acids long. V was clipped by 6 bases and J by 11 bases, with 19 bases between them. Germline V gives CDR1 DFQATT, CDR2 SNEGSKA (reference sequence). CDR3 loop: CSAPYGGLNAFF. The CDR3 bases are TGCAGTGCGCCCTATGGGGGATTAAACGCTTTCTTT.

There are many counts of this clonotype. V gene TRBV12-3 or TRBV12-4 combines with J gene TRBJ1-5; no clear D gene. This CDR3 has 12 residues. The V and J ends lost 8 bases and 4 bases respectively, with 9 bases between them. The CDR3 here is CASGRENQPQHF. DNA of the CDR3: TGTGCCAGCGGGCGGGAGAATCAGCCCCAGCATTTT.

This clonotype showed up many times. The CDR3 loop reads CASSLSGSRHHGYTF. In DNA, the CDR3 is TGTGCCAGCAGTTTGTCGGGCAGCAGACACCATGGCTACACCTTC. The chain has TRBV12-3 or TRBV12-4 and TRBJ1-2; D unresolved. The CDR3 totals 15 residues. V lost 3 bases to trimming and J lost 6 bases, with 17 bases between them.

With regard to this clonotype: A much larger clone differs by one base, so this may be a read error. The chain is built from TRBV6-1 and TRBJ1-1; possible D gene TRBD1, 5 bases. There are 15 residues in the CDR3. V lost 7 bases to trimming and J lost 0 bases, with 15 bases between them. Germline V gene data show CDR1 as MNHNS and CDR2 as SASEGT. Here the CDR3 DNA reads TGTGCCAGCACCCCAAGAGGGGTAATGAACACTGAAGCTTTCTTT. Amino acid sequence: CASTPRGVMNTEAFF.

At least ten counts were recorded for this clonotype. The CDR3 DNA sequence: TGCAGCGCTAGGGACGGTGCCTACGAGCAGTACTTC. It translates to CSARDGAYEQYF. The chain joins TRBV29-1 to TRBJ2-7; perhaps D is TRBD1 or TRBD2 (5 bases each). V was cut by 7 bases and J by 2 bases, with 12 bases left in between. This CDR3 has 12 amino acids. Germline V gene sequence: CDR1 SQVTM, CDR2 ANQGSEA.

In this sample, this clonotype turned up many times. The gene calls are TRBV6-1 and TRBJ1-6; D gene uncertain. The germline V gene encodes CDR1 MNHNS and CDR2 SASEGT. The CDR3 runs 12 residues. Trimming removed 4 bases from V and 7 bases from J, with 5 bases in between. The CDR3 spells CASSVRNSPLHF. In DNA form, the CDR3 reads TGTGCCAGCAGTGTAAGGAATTCACCCCTCCACTTT.

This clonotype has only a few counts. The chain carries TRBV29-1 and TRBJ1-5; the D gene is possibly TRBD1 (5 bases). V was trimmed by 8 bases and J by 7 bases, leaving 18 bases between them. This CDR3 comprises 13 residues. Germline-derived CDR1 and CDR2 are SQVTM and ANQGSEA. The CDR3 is CSSKEQGPQPQHF. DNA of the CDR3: TGCAGCTCGAAGGAGCAGGGCCCCCAGCCCCAGCATTTT.

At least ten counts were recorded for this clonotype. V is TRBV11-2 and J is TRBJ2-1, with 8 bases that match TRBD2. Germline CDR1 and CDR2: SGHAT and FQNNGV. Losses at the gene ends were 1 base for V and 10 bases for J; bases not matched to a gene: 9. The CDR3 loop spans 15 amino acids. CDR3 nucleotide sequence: TGTGCCAGCAGCTTAGGGGACTGGACTAGCTTAGAGCAGTTCTTC. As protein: CASSLGDWTSLEQFF.